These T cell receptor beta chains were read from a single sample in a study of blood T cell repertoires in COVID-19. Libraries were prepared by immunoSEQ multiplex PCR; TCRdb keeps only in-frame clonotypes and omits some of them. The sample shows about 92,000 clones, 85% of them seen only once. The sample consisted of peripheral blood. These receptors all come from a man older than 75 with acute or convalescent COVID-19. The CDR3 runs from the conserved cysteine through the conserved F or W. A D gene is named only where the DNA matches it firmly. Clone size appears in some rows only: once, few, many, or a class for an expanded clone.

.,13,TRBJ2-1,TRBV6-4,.,TGTGCCAGCAGTCGGGACAACCTCAATGAGCAGTTCTTC,CASSRDNLNEQFF
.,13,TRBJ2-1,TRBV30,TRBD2,TGTGCCCGGGCTAGCGGGAGGGCCTATGAGCAGTTCTTC,CARASGRAYEQFF
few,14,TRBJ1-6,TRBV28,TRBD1,TGTGCCAGCATCATTAGCCAGGGGGCTTCACCCCTCCACTTT,CASIISQGASPLHF
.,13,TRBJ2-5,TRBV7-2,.,TGTGCCAGCAGCCCTTTTGGAGAAGAGACCCAGTACTTC,CASSPFGEETQYF
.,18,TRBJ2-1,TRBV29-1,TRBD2,TGCAGCGTTGTGGGGGAAACTAGCGGACGACACTCCTACAATGAGCAGTTCTTC,CSVVGETSGRHSYNEQFF
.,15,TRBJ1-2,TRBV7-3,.,TGTGCCAGCAGCTTCCGGGGCAACAGGGCAGATGGCTACACCTTC,CASSFRGNRADGYTF
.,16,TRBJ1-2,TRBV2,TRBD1,TGTGCCAGCAGTCCGGGGCAGGGGGATCGGAGCTATGGCTACACCTTC,CASSPGQGDRSYGYTF
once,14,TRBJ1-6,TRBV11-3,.,TGTGCCAGCAGCTCTACGGGGGTTAATTCACCCCTCCACTTT,CASSSTGVNSPLHF
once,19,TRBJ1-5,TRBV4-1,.,TGCGCCAGCAGCCAAGATGCGGGGGGCGCCCAGGGGTATAATCAGCCCCAGCATTTT,CASSQDAGGAQGYNQPQHF
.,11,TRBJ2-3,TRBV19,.,TGTGCCAGTAGTATCGTTGATACGCAGTATTTT,CASSIVDTQYF